Each of the 21 T cell receptor beta chains below was sequenced from the same sample in a study of siplizumab effects on memory and regulatory T cells. Sequenced by immunoSEQ multiplex PCR; TCRdb stores in-frame clones only, minus some. The table has approximately 120,000 clones, about 91% seen once. The specimen was Tregs sorted from blood. These receptors originate from a human donor in good health.

This chain uses TRBV7-2 with TRBJ2-3, with no clear D. Germline V lookup: CDR1 SGHTA, CDR2 FQGNSA. V lost 2 bases and J lost 2, with 11 bases in between. The CDR3 has 15 residues. The CDR3 coding sequence is TGTGCCAGCAGCTTAAACGGGCCCCCCACAGATACGCAGTATTTT. Translated, it gives CASSLNGPPTDTQYF.

The rearrangement links TRBV6-1 to TRBJ1-3; no reliable D call. Trimming removed 3 bases at V and 0 bases at J, with 15 bases between. The CDR3 spans 17 residues. CDR1 and CDR2 (germline): MNHNS, SASEGT. This CDR3 reads CASSDRGRLSSGNTIYF. The CDR3 coding sequence is TGTGCCAGCAGTGATCGCGGCCGATTGAGCTCTGGAAACACCATATATTTT.

This clone occurred once. This rearrangement joins TRBV7-2 to TRBJ2-3; unclear D gene. The CDR3 is 12 amino acids. In germline, CDR1 is SGHTA, CDR2 FQGNSA. The ends were cut back, 6 bases at V and 6 bases at J, with 10 bases in the middle. This CDR3 reads CASSISWDTQYF. The CDR3 DNA reads as TGTGCCAGCAGTATAAGCTGGGATACGCAGTATTTT.

This chain uses TRBV9 with TRBJ2-3; 10 nucleotides match TRBD2. V shed 0 bases, J shed 11 bases, and the junction held 15 bases outside the gene matches. This CDR3 comprises 17 residues. Germline lookup yields CDR1 SGDLS and CDR2 YYNGEE. CDR3 bases: TGTGCCAGCAGCGTAGGATTAGGGCAGCGGGGGGGCCATCAGCAGTATTTT. Residues: CASSVGLGQRGGHQQYF.

The V and J genes are TRBV27 and TRBJ1-5; the D gene is possibly TRBD1 (5 bases). Trimming cost V 0 bases and J 0 bases, with 12 bases left between them. Per the germline V gene, CDR1 is MNHEY and CDR2 is SMNVEV (reference sequence). This CDR3 is 17 amino acids long. CDR3 protein: CASSLSRQGPSNQPQHF. CDR3 DNA sequence: TGTGCCAGCAGTTTATCCCGGCAGGGCCCTAGCAATCAGCCCCAGCATTTT.

J is TRBJ1-5 and V is TRBV27; a possible D gene is TRBD1 (6 bases). CDR1 and CDR2 from the germline V gene are MNHEY and SMNVEV (reference sequence). This CDR3 spans 17 amino acids. V was pared by 6 bases and J by 2 bases, with 20 bases between. This CDR3 reads CASRSLGLQGGNQPQHF. The CDR3 nucleotides are TGTGCCAGCAGAAGTCTCGGGCTACAGGGTGGCAATCAGCCCCAGCATTTT.

The chain links TRBV5-1 to TRBJ2-5; possibly TRBD1 for D (5 bases). Germline V gene sequence: CDR1 SGHRS, CDR2 YFSETQ. With 1 base removed from V and 1 base from J, the gap between germline ends came to 11 bases. This CDR3 is built from 15 residues. The CDR3 sequence: CASSLTAGLQETQYF. In nucleotides, the CDR3 is TGCGCCAGCAGCTTGACTGCAGGGCTCCAAGAGACCCAGTACTTC.

This rearrangement joins TRBV6-5 to TRBJ2-3, with a possible D match to TRBD2 (6 bases). V was shortened by 2 bases and J by 0 bases, with 9 bases between the two germline ends. The CDR3 loop spans 15 amino acids. In germline, CDR1 is MNHEY, CDR2 SVGAGI. CDR3 nucleotides: TGTGCCAGCAGTTACGCGGGACTGAGCACAGATACGCAGTATTTT. Protein: CASSYAGLSTDTQYF.

V and J are TRBV14 and TRBJ2-3; a weak D match, TRBD2 (5 bases). The germline V and J ends were trimmed by 3 bases and 7 bases, with 14 bases remaining between them. The germline V gene encodes CDR1 SGHDN and CDR2 FVKESK. The CDR3 extends over 14 amino acids. In nucleotides, the CDR3 is TGTGCCAGCAGCCAGTACGGGAAGTATAATACGCAGTATTTT. Translating it yields CASSQYGKYNTQYF.

Only one count was recorded for this clone. The chain couples TRBV2 to TRBJ1-4; possible D gene TRBD1, 5 bases. CDR1 and CDR2 (germline): SNHLY, FYNNEI. This CDR3 contains 14 residues. V was shortened by 6 bases and J by 3 bases, with 11 bases between the two germline ends. The CDR3: CASSRDSPNEKLFF. In nucleotides, the CDR3 is TGTGCCAGCAGCCGGGACTCCCCTAATGAAAAACTGTTTTTT.

The chain has TRBV27 and TRBJ2-7; TRBD1 or TRBD2 may be the D gene (5 bases each). This CDR3 is 14 amino acids long. V shed 5 bases and J shed 1 base, with 12 bases lying between them. Germline CDR1 reads MNHEY; CDR2 reads SMNVEV (reference sequence). The CDR3 coding sequence is TGTGCCAGCAGTCCCCGGGACGGTTCCTACGAGCAGTACTTC. This sequence encodes CASSPRDGSYEQYF.

The rearrangement uses TRBV5-1 and TRBJ1-3; 7 bases fit TRBD1. Germline CDR1 SGHRS, CDR2 YFSETQ. V shed 4 bases, J shed 1 base, and the junction held 8 bases outside the gene matches. This CDR3 comprises 16 residues. DNA for the CDR3: TGCGCCAGCAGCGTGACAGGGCAAGCATCTGGAAACACCATATATTTT. Amino acid sequence: CASSVTGQASGNTIYF.

This chain links TRBV6-5 with TRBJ2-1, with 12 bases identical to TRBD2. Germline CDR1 MNHEY, CDR2 SVGAGI. The CDR3 is 16 residues long. V lost 4 bases to trimming and J lost 12 bases; unmatched junction nucleotides: 13. Written as DNA, the CDR3 is TGTGCCAGCAGTTTCCGGGGACTAGCGGGTGGTACAGGGCAGTTCTTC. This codes for CASSFRGLAGGTGQFF.

The gene calls are TRBV5-1 and TRBJ2-7; 9 bases agree with TRBD1. CDR1 SGHRS and CDR2 YFSETQ come from the germline V gene. The CDR3 has 15 amino acids. V was pared by 5 bases and J by 0 bases, with 6 bases of the junction left unmatched. The CDR3: CASSRTGDNSYEQYF. CDR3 sequence (DNA): TGCGCCAGCAGTCGGACAGGGGACAACTCCTACGAGCAGTACTTC.

The chain employs TRBV6-1 and TRBJ2-3, with 8 positions matching TRBD2. The germline CDR1 and CDR2 sequences are MNHNS and SASEGT. CDR3 size: 15 residues. With V trimmed by 1 base and J by 3 bases, 3 bases remained unmatched. This chain's CDR3 is CASSEGGRRTDTQYF. In DNA form, the CDR3 reads TGTGCCAGCAGTGAAGGCGGGAGGAGAACAGATACGCAGTATTTT.

About this clone itself: Different DNA sequences within this sample yield the same CDR3. This CDR3 reads CASSPRANTEAFF. The CDR3 region has the DNA TGTGCCAGCTCACCAAGGGCGAACACTGAAGCTTTCTTT. V and J are TRBV18 and TRBJ1-1; no firm D call. CDR3 length: 13 residues. V was shortened by 2 bases and J by 1 base, with 5 bases between the two germline ends. Looked up from germline, CDR1 is KGHSH and CDR2 is LQKENI.

The gene calls are TRBV7-9 and TRBJ2-2; TRBD1 aligns across 7 bases. Germline CDR1 is SEHNR and CDR2 is FQNEAQ (reference sequence). The CDR3 has 16 amino acids. V lost 6 bases to trimming and J lost 7 bases; unmatched junction nucleotides: 14. CDR3 residues: CASSRQGIYGGGELFF. The CDR3 DNA reads TGTGCCAGCAGTCGACAGGGCATCTACGGAGGCGGGGAGCTGTTTTTT.

The chain uses TRBV12-5 and TRBJ2-1; 8 nucleotides align to TRBD2. The CDR3 extends over 15 amino acids. Trimming removed 3 bases from V and 5 bases from J; junction bases left unmatched: 6. Germline values: CDR1 LGHNT, CDR2 FRNRAP. Here the CDR3 reads CASGFGTRTNNEQFF. The CDR3 DNA reads TGTGCTAGTGGTTTCGGGACTAGGACTAACAATGAGCAGTTCTTC. The complete variable domain, with remaining parts taken from reference TRBV12-5 and TRBJ2-1, reads DARVTQTPRHKVTEMGQEVTMRCQPILGHNTVFWYRQTMMQGLELLAYFRNRAPLDDSGMPKDRFSAEMPDATLATLKIQPSEPRDSAVYFCASGFGTRTNNEQFFGPGTRLTVL.

This chain links TRBV19 with TRBJ1-2; D is unresolved. The CDR3 loop spans 13 amino acids. Trimming pared 5 bases from V and 6 bases from J, leaving 13 bases between. Germline V gives CDR1 LNHDA, CDR2 SQIVND (reference sequence). The DNA for the CDR3 is TGTGCCAGTAGTGAGTCCGGGTCCAATGGCTACACCTTC. Translation gives CASSESGSNGYTF.

This chain joins TRBV30 and TRBJ2-7; D is unresolved. Per germline, CDR1 GTSNPN and CDR2 SVGIG (reference sequence). The length of the CDR3 is 14 residues. The ends were cut back, 2 bases at V and 0 bases at J, with 11 bases in the middle. CDR3 DNA sequence: TGTGCCTGGAGTTTCCCACTATCCTCCTACGAGCAGTACTTC. It yields the protein CAWSFPLSSYEQYF. Together with reference TRBV30 and TRBJ2-7, the CDR3 gives the full variable domain: SQTIHQWPATLVQPVGSPLSLECTVEGTSNPNLYWYRQAAGRGLQLLFYSVGIGQISSEVPQNLSASRPQDRQFILSSKKLLLSDSGFYLCAWSFPLSSYEQYFGPGTRLTVT.

The chain recombines TRBV9 with TRBJ2-1; 11 bases are a match to TRBD2. V was clipped by 0 bases and J by 8 bases; unmatched bases: 4. CDR1 is SGDLS, CDR2 YYNGEE, per germline. This CDR3 has 15 residues. Here the CDR3 reads CASSVVSGGADEQFF. The CDR3 nucleotides are TGTGCCAGCAGCGTAGTTAGCGGGGGGGCCGATGAGCAGTTCTTC.